What follows is one T cell receptor (beta chain) and its context. With 60 Vbeta and 13 Jbeta primers, the PCR was carried out. Using immunoSEQ multiplex PCR, the repertoire was profiled, and TCRdb retains in-frame clones only, with some absent. The sample shows some 85,000 clones, approximately 88% of them seen only once. V was clipped by 1 base and J by 6 bases, with 13 bases between them. Germline CDR1 and CDR2: SGHTA and FQGNSA. The CDR3 is made up of 15 amino acids. This sample stems from a study of cytomegalovirus exposure and HLA in healthy donors. The sequence was obtained from a man aged 18-30 years in good health and CMV-seronegative. Material: PBMCs. The V call is TRBV7-2, the J call TRBJ1-5; TRBD1 is a possible D gene (5 bases). CDR3 DNA: TGTGCCAGCAGCTTAGGGGGGGGTCTCGGTCAGCCCCAGCATTTT. Protein product: CASSLGGGLGQPQHF.